This T cell receptor (beta chain) was documented in a study of T cell repertoires in cytomegalovirus infection. Study context: Both CMV infection and a matching HLA type were indicated by public TCR beta signatures. Study results and limitations: HLA-C-restricted TCR beta clonotypes specific for CMV led the ex vivo response. CMV carriers having the relevant HLA were flagged by cumulative public TCR beta family frequency.

The V gene's germline CDR1 is MNHEY and CDR2 SVGAGI. The V end was cut by 2 bases, the J end by 8 bases, with 19 bases between. This CDR3 region has 16 residues. In its sample, this clonotype was seen many times. Its antigen is unknown. Each CDR3 protein is one row after TCRdb ran MiXCR on the reads. The table has 500,000 or so distinct CDR3 sequences, 16% seen once. The sample comprised CD8+ T cells from PBMCs. This receptor was obtained from a human donor in good health (CMV status not recorded). Some clones in this sample may be carry-over from other donors' samples. This chain connects TRBV6-5 to TRBJ2-1; D might be TRBD1 or TRBD2, each matching 5 bases. The CDR3 region has the DNA TGTGCCAGCAGTTACCCGGGGCAACTAAGACGGGATGAGCAGTTCTTC. Its translation: CASSYPGQLRRDEQFF.